The sample holds one count of the clone carrying this T cell receptor beta chain. Its matching antigen is unknown. MiXCR, run by TCRdb on the 5' RACE reads, gives a single entry per CDR3 protein. The repertoire consists of a few hundred thousand distinct CDR3 sequences, with approximately 19% occurring once and the leading ten covering over 20%. The V gene end was trimmed by 2 bases and the J gene end by 7 bases; junction bases not matched to a gene: 6. CDR3 length equals 15 residues. Germline V lookup: CDR1 DFQATT, CDR2 SNEGSKA (reference sequence). These data originate in a study of T-cell memory formation after mild COVID-19. The wider study: TCR clusters showed largely donor specificity.

Study conclusions and caveats: Among clones peaking at day 37 in the second wave, SARS-CoV-2 specificity remained unconfirmed. CD4+ contracting clones lay mainly in CM and EM, CD8+ ones in EMRA.

This receptor was taken from a young man who had mild COVID-19 (a few samples of this study predate the infection). Cell type and time point are not known. The genes are TRBV20-1 and TRBJ1-6; 9 bases are shared with TRBD1. Sequenced input: PBMCs or a T cell subset sorted from them (not recorded which). The CDR3 DNA follows: TGCAGTGCTAGATACGGGACAGGGTACAATTCACCCCTCCACTTT. Translating gives CSARYGTGYNSPLHF.